This is a list of T cell receptor beta chains from one sample in a study of cytomegalovirus exposure and HLA in healthy donors. Profiled with immunoSEQ multiplex PCR; TCRdb holds only in-frame clones, not every one. Of about 140,000 clones in the sample, around 73% were seen once. The sequenced sample was PBMCs. These receptors originate from a female donor in good health and CMV-seronegative. The CDR3 runs from the conserved cysteine through the conserved F or W. A D gene is named only where the DNA matches it firmly. The listing skips clone size in some rows; elsewhere it reads once, few, many or a size class.

d_call j_call v_call clone_size cdr3_nt cdr3_aa
TRBD1 TRBJ1-2 TRBV5-1 . TGCGCCAGCAGAGGACAGGCATGGGGCTACACCTTC CASRGQAWGYTF
TRBD2 TRBJ2-1 TRBV5-1 . TGCGCCAGCAGCTTCCGGGAGGTTCGGAGCAATGAGCAGTTCTTC CASSFREVRSNEQFF
. TRBJ2-3 TRBV18 . TGTGCCAGCTCACCCAATCCGACAGCACTCTCCACAGATACGCAGTATTTT CASSPNPTALSTDTQYF
. TRBJ1-3 TRBV7-2 . TGTGCCAGCAGTCGACGGGACTTGAACACCATATATTTT CASSRRDLNTIYF
. TRBJ2-3 TRBV5-4 . TGTGCCAGCAGCTCTACAGATACGCAGTATTTT CASSSTDTQYF
. TRBJ1-1 TRBV25-1 few TGTGCCAGCAGTGAATCCCAGGTGAGGGCTGAAGCTTTCTTT CASSESQVRAEAFF
TRBD1 TRBJ1-1 TRBV5-1 . TGCGCCAGCAGCTTGGGACAGGGGATTTCTCCTGAAGCTTTCTTT CASSLGQGISPEAFF
. TRBJ2-1 TRBV5-4 few TGTGCCAGCAGCCCTGCGAACAATGAGCAGTTCTTC CASSPANNEQFF
TRBD1 TRBJ2-7 TRBV5-5 . TGTGCCAGCAGCTTGGAAGGGACAGGGGGCTACTACGAGCAGTACTTC CASSLEGTGGYYEQYF
TRBD1 TRBJ1-2 TRBV10-2 . TGCGCCAGCAGGCGTACAGGGGATGCTAACTATGGCTACACCTTC CASRRTGDANYGYTF
. TRBJ2-7 TRBV7-2 . TGTGCCAGCAGCCCACGATTCGGACAGTCGGCTGAGCAGTACTTC CASSPRFGQSAEQYF
. TRBJ1-1 TRBV11-2 . TGTGCCAGCACCCGAGGAGCTTTCTTT CASTRGAFF
. TRBJ1-1 TRBV7-2 . TGTGCCAGCACCCTCAGGGCATCCCTGAACACTGAAGCTTTCTTT CASTLRASLNTEAFF
. TRBJ2-5 TRBV14 once TGTGCCAGCAGCCTCGATATAGGGGCAGAGACCCAGTACTTC CASSLDIGAETQYF
. TRBJ2-5 TRBV11-1 . TGTGCCAGCAGCTTCCCCTGGACTGACCAAGAGACCCAGTACTTC CASSFPWTDQETQYF
TRBD2 TRBJ2-3 TRBV7-2 . TGTGCCAGCAGCTTAGCGTCGACTAGCGGGGCCTCAGCTACGCAGTATTTT CASSLASTSGASATQYF
TRBD1 TRBJ1-1 TRBV28 . TGTGCCAGCAGTTTATCGACAGGGGGTCGGAAAGCTTTCTTT CASSLSTGGRKAFF
. TRBJ1-1 TRBV5-1 . TGCGCCAGCAGCTTGAGAGGGCCGAACACTGAAGCTTTCTTT CASSLRGPNTEAFF
TRBD1 TRBJ1-6 TRBV7-9 . TGTGCCAGCAGCTCGGGACAGGGGTTATCACCCCTCCACTTT CASSSGQGLSPLHF
. TRBJ2-5 TRBV5-1 . TGCGCCAGCAGTTTTGAGGGACATCAAGAGACCCAGTACTTC CASSFEGHQETQYF
TRBD1 TRBJ2-2 TRBV19 . TGTGCCAGTAGTAAACGACAGGGGATCGGGAACACCGGGGAGCTGTTTTTT CASSKRQGIGNTGELFF
. TRBJ1-1 TRBV4-1 few TGCGCCAGCAGCCATGCACAGGGGAACACTGAAGCTTTCTTT CASSHAQGNTEAFF
. TRBJ2-3 TRBV7-6 . TGTGCCAGCAGCTTAGCGCTAACTAGCACAGATACGCAGTATTTT CASSLALTSTDTQYF
. TRBJ1-2 TRBV19 . TGTGCCACCCTGTTCGGCTATGGCTACACCTTC CATLFGYGYTF
. TRBJ1-3 TRBV10-3 . TGTGCCATCAGCACGGGGGGGCCCTCTGGAAACACCATATATTTT CAISTGGPSGNTIYF
. TRBJ2-1 TRBV25-1 . TGTGCCAGCAGTGAATGGGGCAACCTCCCTTACAATGAGCAGTTCTTC CASSEWGNLPYNEQFF
. TRBJ1-1 TRBV10-3 few TGTGCCATCACCGGACACCTGAACACTGAAGCTTTCTTT CAITGHLNTEAFF
. TRBJ1-2 TRBV5-1 . TGCGCCAGCAGCTTGGGGCGGTTACACTATGGCTACACCTTC CASSLGRLHYGYTF
TRBD1 TRBJ1-3 TRBV27 . TGTGCCAGCAGTCCAGACAGGGGCCCCGGAAACACCATATATTTT CASSPDRGPGNTIYF
. TRBJ2-5 TRBV5-1 . TGCGCCAGCAGCTTGGGACTTTACCAAGAGACCCAGTACTTC CASSLGLYQETQYF
. TRBJ1-6 TRBV21-1 . TGTGCCAGCAGCAAAGTGTCTTATGGCAGTCTCGTCTATAATTCACCCCTCCACTTT CASSKVSYGSLVYNSPLHF
. TRBJ1-5 TRBV27 . TGTGCCAGCAGTTCGACAGGTTATCAGCCCCAGCATTTT CASSSTGYQPQHF
TRBD1 TRBJ1-1 TRBV19 . TGTGCCAGTACCAAATCATCAAGGGGAGCAGGGGGCTCTGAAGCTTTCTTT CASTKSSRGAGGSEAFF
. TRBJ1-1 TRBV5-4 . TGTGCCACCCGACTTGACGGCGGGTCGAACACTGAAGCTTTCTTT CATRLDGGSNTEAFF
. TRBJ1-2 TRBV5-1 . TGCGCCAGCAGACTTACAGGGATGATAGATGGCTACACCTTC CASRLTGMIDGYTF
. TRBJ2-1 TRBV6-4 . TGTGCCAGCAGTGATCTACACAATGAGCAGTTCTTC CASSDLHNEQFF
TRBD1 TRBJ1-5 TRBV7-6 . TGTGCCAGCAGCAATCCCGGACAGGGTGCACAGCCCCAGCATTTT CASSNPGQGAQPQHF
. TRBJ1-5 TRBV27 . TGTGCCAGCCGGCGGGGTAGCAATCAGCCCCAGCATTTT CASRRGSNQPQHF
. TRBJ1-3 TRBV28 . TGTGCCAGCAGTTCCCCCTCGAACACCATATATTTT CASSSPSNTIYF
. TRBJ1-1 TRBV2 few TGTGCCAGCAGGAGGCGTCTTGAAGCTTTCTTT CASRRRLEAFF
. TRBJ2-5 TRBV11-1 . TGTGCCAGCAGCTTACGGGGTTCGGAGACCCAGTACTTC CASSLRGSETQYF
. TRBJ2-1 TRBV4-1 . TGCGCCAGCAGCCAAGACAGGCACAATGAGCAGTTCTTC CASSQDRHNEQFF
. TRBJ1-4 TRBV5-6 once TGTGCCAGCAGCTTGGAAAGAGCGGAAAAACTGTTTTTT CASSLERAEKLFF
. TRBJ2-2 TRBV7-9 few TGTGCCAGCAGCTTATCACAGTACAGGGAGCTGTTTTTT CASSLSQYRELFF
TRBD2 TRBJ2-1 TRBV6-4 few TGTGCCAGCAGTTCCCTAGCGGGAGGGTACAATGAGCAGTTCTTC CASSSLAGGYNEQFF
TRBD2 TRBJ2-1 TRBV7-2 . TGTGCCAGCAGCTTAGCCGTTACTAGCGGGGGATACAATGAGCAGTTCTTC CASSLAVTSGGYNEQFF
. TRBJ1-4 TRBV19 . TGTGCCAGTAGTTACCAACAGACAGGTTTTGAAAAACTGTTTTTT CASSYQQTGFEKLFF
TRBD2 TRBJ2-1 TRBV29-1 . TGCAGCGTTGGGAGTCACGAACTAGCGGGAGGGCTGGGTGAGCAGTTCTTC CSVGSHELAGGLGEQFF